The clone carrying this T cell receptor (beta chain) was counted only a few times. Its cognate antigen is unknown. The data stem from a study of post-analysis software for immune sequencing data. Study-level results: F measure clustering grouped samples strongly by preparation batch. Among four or five TRBV segments more frequent in patients than controls were TRBV5-6, TRBV5-1 and TRBV20-1.

Incorporated into the TCR beta cDNA libraries were unique molecular identifiers, which served to reduce PCR and sequencing biases. In TCRdb, the PCR reads were re-called with MiXCR into one record per CDR3 protein. The data contain roughly 700,000 distinct CDR3 sequences, 25% to 30% of them singletons. Trimming pared 4 bases from V and 12 bases from J, leaving 16 bases between. From germline, CDR1 is SGDLS and CDR2 YYNGEE. CDR3 length: 12 residues. Input material: blood. J is TRBJ1-1 and V is TRBV9; D may be TRBD1 (5 bases). The source of this sequence is a girl aged 10 to 17 with multiple sclerosis. The CDR3 reads CASSPGPGGTFF. In DNA, the CDR3 is TGTGCCAGCAGCCCGGGGCCGGGAGGAACTTTCTTT.